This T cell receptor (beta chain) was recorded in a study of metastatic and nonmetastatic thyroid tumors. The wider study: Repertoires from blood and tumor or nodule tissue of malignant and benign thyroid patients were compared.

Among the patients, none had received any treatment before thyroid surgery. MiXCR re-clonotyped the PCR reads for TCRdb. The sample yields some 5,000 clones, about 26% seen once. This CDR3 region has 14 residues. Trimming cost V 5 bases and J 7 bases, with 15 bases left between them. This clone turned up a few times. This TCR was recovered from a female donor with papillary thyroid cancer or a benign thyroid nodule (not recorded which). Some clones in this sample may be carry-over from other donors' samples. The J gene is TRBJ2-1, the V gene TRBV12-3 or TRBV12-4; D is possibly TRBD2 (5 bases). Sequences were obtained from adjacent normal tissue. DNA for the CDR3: TGTGCCAGCAGTGATAAAACTAGTGAAAATGAGCAGTTCTTC. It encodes CASSDKTSENEQFF.